This entry describes one T cell receptor beta chain. What it recognizes is unknown. Looked up from germline, CDR1 is MNHEY and CDR2 is SMNVEV (reference sequence). Trimming took 6 bases from V and 3 from J; bases not matched to a gene: 5. The CDR3 runs 13 residues. The sample is drawn from a study of blood T cells in healthy people across ages. General study findings and limits: Age advanced and TCR beta diversity per million T cells fell, roughly linearly. The study could not conclusively compare naive and antigen-experienced cells, given its unsorted PBMCs.

Combining a sample-barcoded 5' primer with a J-beta primer mix, a second PCR ran for roughly 7 to 12 cycles. All cDNA molecules were each tagged by a template-switch adaptor with 12 random nucleotides. TCRdb itself ran the 5' RACE reads through MiXCR, one entry per CDR3 protein. Among 1.5 million to 1.8 million distinct CDR3 sequences listed, less than 45% were seen once. The V call is TRBV27, the J call TRBJ2-7; 7 positions agree with TRBD1. The sample comprised blood. This sequence originates from a woman aged 18 to 35 in good health. This CDR3 is CASSPQGLYEQYF. DNA of the CDR3: TGTGCCAGCAGCCCACAGGGGCTCTACGAGCAGTACTTC.